This T cell receptor (beta chain) was found in a study of blood T cell repertoires in COVID-19. Turning to the study itself: Sample material is recorded as cDNA or gDNA derived from T cells, B-cell-depleted T cells, or PBMCs.

Generated by immunoSEQ multiplex PCR, the TCRdb table keeps only in-frame clones and is missing some. The sample records a few hundred thousand clones, approximately 90% being singletons. Trimming took 5 bases from V and 7 from J, leaving 12 bases between them. The CDR3 has 13 residues. Germline CDR1 is SGDLS and CDR2 is YYNGEE. Participants reported their clinical history, and cohort assignment relied on those reports. Sequenced: PBMCs or T cells enriched from blood (not recorded which). This chain connects TRBV9 to TRBJ2-2; perhaps TRBD2 as D (5 bases). This TCR came from a woman aged 18-29 years who had recovered from COVID-19. The CDR3 coding sequence is TGTGCCAGCAGGGGCGGAGGAGACGGGGAGCTGTTTTTT. As protein: CASRGGGDGELFF.